This T cell receptor beta chain was captured by sequencing in a study of cytomegalovirus exposure and HLA in healthy donors. Looking at the study overall: The study's early data release held around 85 million unique TCRs from HLA-typed donors. There were 350 to 400 genotyped donors. Of these, about 86% fell in the genetic ancestry cluster associated with self-reported Caucasian donors.

The PCR employed 60 Vbeta primers together with 13 Jbeta primers. In the original processing: A later analysis counted 70 million to 85 million unique TCR beta chains, some 10 million shared. The protocol was immunoSEQ multiplex PCR, while the TCRdb copy is restricted to in-frame clones and leaves out a portion. Clonal size and the V and J genes are those of that table, whereas D and trimming came from the DNA. Among hundreds of thousands of clones listed, 76% were seen once. This clone was detected only a few times. V shed 4 bases and J 3 bases; nucleotides not matched to a gene: 9. There are 17 residues in the CDR3. Germline assignment: CDR1 MDHEN and CDR2 SYDVKM.

The chain carries TRBV28 and TRBJ2-1, with 10 bases lining up with TRBD2. Sequenced sample: PBMCs. The sequence came from a man between 18 and 29 years old in good health and CMV-seronegative. The CDR3 spells CASSSLRKREGYNEQFF. The CDR3 DNA reads TGTGCCAGCAGTTCCCTCCGGAAGCGGGAGGGCTACAATGAGCAGTTCTTC.